The 6 T cell receptor beta chains below were found in one sample sequenced in a study of response to subunit inactivated influenza vaccine (dated 2018 in TCRdb). Libraries were built with RT-PCR. Sequencer: Illumina HiSeq 2500. TCRdb reran the public reads through fastp at Q25 and MiXCR, keeping productive beta chains. Entries are consolidated by CDR3 protein sequence, retaining the most common genes and DNA. This sample gives some 500,000 distinct CDR3 sequences in total; 16% of them show up just once. Together, the top ten hold 3% of the sample. Specimen: CD4+ T cells sorted from PBMCs, collected 23 months after vaccination. The receptors derive from a man aged 50 to 69 who received an inactivated influenza vaccine. Donor details come from another sample of the same person, matched by shared clones.

The chain is built from TRBV12-3 or TRBV12-4 and TRBJ2-5, with 7 positions matching TRBD2. The V gene end was trimmed by 0 bases and the J gene end by 5 bases; junction bases not matched to a gene: 6. This CDR3 is built from 15 residues. CDR3 DNA sequence: TGTGCCAGCAGTTTAGCGGGCGGGAGAGCGGAGACCCAGTACTTC. This gives the protein CASSLAGGRAETQYF.

The rearrangement uses TRBV10-3 and TRBJ2-4; possibly TRBD2 for D (5 bases). Trimming removed 2 bases from V and 0 bases from J, with 11 bases in between. There are 16 residues in the CDR3. Germline loops: CDR1 ENHRY, CDR2 SYGVKD. The CDR3 nucleotides are TGTGCCATCAGTGAGGGAGGACTTTTAGCCAAAAACATTCAGTACTTC. This encodes CAISEGGLLAKNIQYF.

V gene TRBV6-6 combines with J gene TRBJ1-4; D is possibly TRBD1 (5 bases). Trimming cost V 8 bases and J 17 bases, with 18 bases left between them. The germline CDR1 and CDR2 sequences are MNHNY and SVGAGI (reference sequence). CDR3 size: 11 residues. The CDR3 DNA reads TGTGCCAGCTTTAAGCAGGGTTCTTTATTTTTT. Protein product: CASFKQGSLFF.

The chain employs TRBV20-1 and TRBJ2-1; TRBD2 agrees at 13 bases. The germline CDR1 and CDR2 sequences are DFQATT and SNEGSKA (reference sequence). V shed 6 bases and J 1 base; nucleotides not matched to a gene: 9. There are 17 residues in the CDR3. The CDR3 bases are TGCAGTGCGTTGGGACTAGCGGGAATTGTATCCTACAATGAGCAGTTCTTC. Amino acid sequence: CSALGLAGIVSYNEQFF.

The DNA for the CDR3 is TGTGCCAGCAGCCAGAGGACAGACGAGCAGTACTTC. It yields the protein CASSQRTDEQYF. This rearrangement joins TRBV7-9 to TRBJ2-7; weak D call: TRBD1 (6 bases). Germline CDR1 and CDR2: SEHNR and FQNEAQ (reference sequence). V lost 5 bases to trimming and J lost 5 bases, with 10 bases between them. The CDR3 is 12 residues long. The full variable domain, completed using reference TRBV7-9 and TRBJ2-7, is DTGVSQNPRHKITKRGQNVTFRCDPISEHNRLYWYRQTLGQGPEFLTYFQNEAQLEKSRLLSDRFSAERPKGSFSTLEIQRTEQGDSAMYLCASSQRTDEQYFGPGTRLTVT.

This clonotype was counted ten times or more. CDR3 in amino acids: CASSYRASTLSSYEQYF. The CDR3 nucleotides are TGTGCCAGCAGTTACAGGGCCTCCACCTTAAGCTCCTACGAGCAGTACTTC. The V gene is TRBV6-5, the J gene TRBJ2-7, with unresolved D. The V gene lost 2 bases and the J gene lost 0 bases, with 17 bases spanning the gap. The CDR3 contains 17 residues. From germline, CDR1 is MNHEY and CDR2 SVGAGI.